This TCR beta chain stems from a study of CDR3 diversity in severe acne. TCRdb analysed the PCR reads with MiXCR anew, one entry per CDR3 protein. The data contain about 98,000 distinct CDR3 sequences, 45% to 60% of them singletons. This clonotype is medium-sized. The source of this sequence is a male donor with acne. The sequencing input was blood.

CDR3 in amino acids: CSAGTGATYGYTF. The DNA for the CDR3 is TGCAGCGCGGGGACAGGGGCGACCTATGGCTACACCTTC. The rearrangement joins TRBV29-1 to TRBJ1-2, with 10 bases lining up with TRBD1. This CDR3 contains 13 residues. With V trimmed by 7 bases and J by 4 bases, 6 bases remained unmatched. The V gene's germline CDR1 is SQVTM and CDR2 ANQGSEA.